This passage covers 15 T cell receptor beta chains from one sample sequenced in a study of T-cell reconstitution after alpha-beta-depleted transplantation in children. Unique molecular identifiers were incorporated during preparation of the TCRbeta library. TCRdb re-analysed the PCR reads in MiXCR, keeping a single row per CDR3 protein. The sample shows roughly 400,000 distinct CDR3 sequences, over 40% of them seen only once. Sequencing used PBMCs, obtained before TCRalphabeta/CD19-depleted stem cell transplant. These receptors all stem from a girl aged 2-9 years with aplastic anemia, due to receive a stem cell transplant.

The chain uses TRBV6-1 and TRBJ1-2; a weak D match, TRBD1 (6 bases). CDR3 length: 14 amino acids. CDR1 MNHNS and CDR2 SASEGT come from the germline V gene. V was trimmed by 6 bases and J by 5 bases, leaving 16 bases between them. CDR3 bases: TGTGCCAGCAGCAGGGGCAGTAAATTGTATGGCTACACCTTC. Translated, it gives CASSRGSKLYGYTF.

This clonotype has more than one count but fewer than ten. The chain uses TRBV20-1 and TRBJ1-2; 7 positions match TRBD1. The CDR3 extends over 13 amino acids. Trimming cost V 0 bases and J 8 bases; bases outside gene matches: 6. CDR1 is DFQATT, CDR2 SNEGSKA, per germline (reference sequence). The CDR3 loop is CSARDLTGSGYTF. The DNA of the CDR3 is TGCAGTGCTAGAGATCTGACAGGGAGCGGCTACACCTTC.

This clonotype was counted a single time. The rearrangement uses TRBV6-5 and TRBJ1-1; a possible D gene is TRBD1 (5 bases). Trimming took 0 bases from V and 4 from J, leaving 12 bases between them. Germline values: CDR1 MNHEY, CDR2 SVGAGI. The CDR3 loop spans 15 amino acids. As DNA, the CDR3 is TGTGCCAGCAGTTACTCGATCCAGGGTAGCACTGAAGCTTTCTTT. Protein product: CASSYSIQGSTEAFF.

CDR3 amino acids: CAWTHTDGSRGGEQYF. The DNA for the CDR3 is TGTGCCTGGACCCACACCGATGGGTCGAGGGGAGGCGAGCAGTACTTC. The chain employs TRBV30 and TRBJ2-7; a possible D gene is TRBD2 (6 bases). The CDR3 consists of 16 residues. The germline V gene encodes CDR1 GTSNPN and CDR2 SVGIG (reference sequence). V shed 4 bases and J shed 6 bases, with 25 bases lying between them.

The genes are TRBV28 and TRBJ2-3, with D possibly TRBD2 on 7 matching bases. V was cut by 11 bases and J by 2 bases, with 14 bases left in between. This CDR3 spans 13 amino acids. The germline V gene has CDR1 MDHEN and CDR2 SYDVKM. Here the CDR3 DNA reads TGTGCCGGGGGGGGCGGAAACACAGATACGCAGTATTTT. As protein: CAGGGGNTDTQYF.

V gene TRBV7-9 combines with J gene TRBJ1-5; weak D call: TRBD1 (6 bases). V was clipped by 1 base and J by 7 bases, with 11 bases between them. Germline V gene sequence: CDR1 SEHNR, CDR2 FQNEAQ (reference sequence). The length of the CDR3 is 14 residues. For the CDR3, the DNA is TGTGCCAGCAGCTTAGTTGGGGGGGGCCAGCCCCAGCATTTT. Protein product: CASSLVGGGQPQHF.

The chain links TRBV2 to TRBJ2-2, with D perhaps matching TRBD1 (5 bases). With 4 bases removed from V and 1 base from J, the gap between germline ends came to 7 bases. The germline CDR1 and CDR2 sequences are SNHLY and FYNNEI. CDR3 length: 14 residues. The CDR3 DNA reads TGTGCCAGCAGTGGACAGCTGAACACCGGGGAGCTGTTTTTT. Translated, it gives CASSGQLNTGELFF.

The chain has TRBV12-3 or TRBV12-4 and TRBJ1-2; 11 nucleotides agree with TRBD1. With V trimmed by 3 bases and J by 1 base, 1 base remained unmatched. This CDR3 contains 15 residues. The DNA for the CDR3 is TGTGCCAGCAGTTTCGGGACAGGGGGTAACTATGGCTACACCTTC. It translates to CASSFGTGGNYGYTF.

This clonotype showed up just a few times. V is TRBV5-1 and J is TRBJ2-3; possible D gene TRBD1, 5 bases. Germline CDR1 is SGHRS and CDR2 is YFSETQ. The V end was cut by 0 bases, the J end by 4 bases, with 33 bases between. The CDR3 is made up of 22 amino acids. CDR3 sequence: CASSLAPYDLNLRQHRADTQYF. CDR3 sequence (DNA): TGCGCCAGCAGCTTGGCTCCATACGACCTTAATCTTAGACAGCATCGGGCAGATACGCAGTATTTT.

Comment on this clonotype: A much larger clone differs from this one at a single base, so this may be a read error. CDR3 sequence: CASTPIMGTQAFF. CDR3 DNA: TGTGCCAGCACCCCGATTATGGGGACTCAAGCTTTCTTT. This chain joins TRBV3-1 and TRBJ1-1; D may be TRBD1 (5 bases). There are 13 residues in the CDR3. Trimming removed 7 bases at V and 9 bases at J, with 18 bases between. Germline CDR1 and CDR2: LGHDT and YNNKEL (reference sequence).

The CDR3 DNA is TGCAGTGCACCCGGGACAGGGTCCTATCAGCCCCAGCATTTT. Translated, it gives CSAPGTGSYQPQHF. The chain joins TRBV20-1 to TRBJ1-5; 9 bases are shared with TRBD1. The CDR3 runs 14 residues. V shed 6 bases, J shed 5 bases, and the junction held 8 bases outside the gene matches. Germline CDR1 reads DFQATT; CDR2 reads SNEGSKA (reference sequence).

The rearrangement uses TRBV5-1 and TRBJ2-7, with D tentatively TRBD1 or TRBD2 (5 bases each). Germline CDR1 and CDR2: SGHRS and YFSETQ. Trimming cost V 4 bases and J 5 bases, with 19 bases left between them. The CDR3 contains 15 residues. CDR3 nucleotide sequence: TGCGCCAGCAGCCGGGACGGGGCCGATTGGGACGAGCAGTACTTC. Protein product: CASSRDGADWDEQYF.

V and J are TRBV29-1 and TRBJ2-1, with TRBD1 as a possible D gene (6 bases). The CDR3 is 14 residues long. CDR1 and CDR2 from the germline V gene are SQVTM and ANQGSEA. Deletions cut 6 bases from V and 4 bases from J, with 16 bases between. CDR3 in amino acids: CSVETGINYNEQFF. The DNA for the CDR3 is TGCAGCGTGGAAACAGGGATCAATTACAATGAGCAGTTCTTC.

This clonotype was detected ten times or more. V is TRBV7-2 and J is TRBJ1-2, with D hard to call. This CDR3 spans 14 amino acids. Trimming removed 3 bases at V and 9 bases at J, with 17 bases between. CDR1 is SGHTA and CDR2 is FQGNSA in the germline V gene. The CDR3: CASSLGGRIGSYTF. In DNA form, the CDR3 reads TGTGCCAGCAGCTTGGGCGGAAGGATAGGGAGCTACACCTTC.

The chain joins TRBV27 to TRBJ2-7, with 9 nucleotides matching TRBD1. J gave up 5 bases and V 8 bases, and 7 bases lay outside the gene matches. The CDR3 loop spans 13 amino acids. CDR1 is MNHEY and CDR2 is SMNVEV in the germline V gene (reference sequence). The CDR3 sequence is CASGGTGKNEQYF. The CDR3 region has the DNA TGTGCCAGCGGGGGGACAGGGAAGAACGAGCAGTACTTC.